The T cell receptor (beta chain) under discussion was sequenced for a study of beta chain features in type 1 diabetes. Study conclusions and caveats: Researchers could not determine here whether HLA type influences TCRB rearrangement. When Type 1 diabetes patients were examined, their TCRB CDR3s proved moderately but significantly shorter in all four CD4+ subsets.

This CDR3 has 13 amino acids. The germline CDR1 and CDR2 sequences are SQVTM and ANQGSEA. Trimming took off 6 bases at V and 5 bases at J, with 15 bases between the two ends. The entirety of the isolated RNA underwent reverse transcription, so expressed TCRB transcripts were sequenced. Sequencing used immunoSEQ multiplex PCR; TCRdb keeps in-frame clones, though not all of them. The table lists around 160,000 clones, around 9.7% of them singletons. It was one heparinised blood draw, averaging roughly 100 mL, that each donor gave. This clone came up a few times. The antigen remains undetermined. This chain joins TRBV29-1 and TRBJ2-3; D is possibly TRBD2 (7 bases). Sequenced material: central memory CD4+ T cells from blood. The TCR comes from a woman between 25 and 40 years old with type 1 diabetes. This CDR3 is CSVLAEGGDTQYF. The CDR3 DNA reads TGCAGCGTCCTAGCGGAGGGGGGAGATACGCAGTATTTT.